The 13 T cell receptor beta chains given below trace back to one sample, sequenced in a study of control samples from healthy donors and cancer patients. Assay used: immunoSEQ multiplex PCR; TCRdb lists only in-frame clones, some missing. The data show around 79,000 clones, 80% to 95% seen once. Sequencing was done on a sample of PBMCs. These receptors all come from a woman between 40 and 50 years old with lung cancer.

V is TRBV5-5 and J is TRBJ2-7; D is uncertain. Germline CDR1 and CDR2: SGHKS and YYEKEE (reference sequence). V shed 1 base and J shed 6 bases, with 5 bases lying between them. The CDR3 totals 11 residues. The CDR3 sequence: CASSLRSEQYF. The CDR3 DNA is TGTGCCAGCAGCTTGCGGAGCGAGCAGTACTTC.

The V and J genes are TRBV12-3 or TRBV12-4 and TRBJ1-1; D remains unclear. The V end lost 7 bases, the J end lost 6 bases, and 9 bases lay between the germline ends. The length of the CDR3 is 11 residues. CDR3 coding DNA: TGTGCCAGCACGCGGCGGGCTGAAGCTTTCTTT. Its translation: CASTRRAEAFF.

This rearrangement joins TRBV3-1 (or the pseudogene TRBV3-2) to TRBJ1-1; D perhaps matches TRBD1 (6 bases). The germline V and J ends were trimmed by 10 bases and 7 bases, with 19 bases remaining between them. Germline V CDR1 and CDR2: LGHDT, YNNKEL (reference sequence). The CDR3 covers 13 residues. The CDR3, as DNA: TGTGCCACTGGGGGCCTTATCCCGAATGAAGCTTTCTTT. Its translation is CATGGLIPNEAFF.

This sequence joins TRBV5-8 and TRBJ1-2, with a tentative D call TRBD1 (5 bases). V shed 4 bases and J shed 0 bases, with 13 bases lying between them. The CDR3 length is 15 residues. The germline CDR1 and CDR2 sequences are SGHTS and YDEGEE. CDR3 loop: CASSHLRTSNYGYTF. The CDR3 nucleotides read TGTGCCAGCAGCCACCTTCGGACATCTAACTATGGCTACACCTTC.

The gene calls are TRBV5-1 and TRBJ2-7, with no clear D. The germline gives CDR1 SGHRS, CDR2 YFSETQ. V was pared by 5 bases and J by 5 bases, with 17 bases between. CDR3 length: 14 residues. The CDR3: CASSDRTLIHEQYF. CDR3 DNA: TGCGCCAGCAGTGACCGGACCCTGATCCACGAGCAGTACTTC.

This clone was recorded once. The V gene is TRBV6-5, the J gene TRBJ1-2; no reliable D call. This CDR3 has 14 residues. Trimming shortened V by 0 bases and J by 4 bases, and 9 bases separated the two germline ends. Per germline, CDR1 MNHEY and CDR2 SVGAGI. CDR3 bases: TGTGCCAGCAGTTACTCTACGATCCCCTATGGCTACACCTTC. This encodes CASSYSTIPYGYTF.

Details on this clone: The missing conserved phenylalanine or tryptophan at the end of this CDR3 makes a read error likely. The chain employs TRBV7-2 and TRBJ2-7; perhaps D is TRBD1 or TRBD2 (5 bases each). The germline CDR1 and CDR2 sequences are SGHTA and FQGNSA. Between the trimmed V and J ends, which lost 5 bases and 2 bases, there was a span of 16 bases. This CDR3 spans 15 amino acids. DNA of the CDR3: TGTGCCAGCAGCCCCCGAGGGACGCACCCCTACGAGCAGTACTCC. The encoded protein is CASSPRGTHPYEQYS.

This chain joins TRBV7-3 and TRBJ2-1, with a possible D match to TRBD2 (6 bases). CDR1 and CDR2 (germline): SGHTA, FQGTGA. The V end was cut by 5 bases, the J end by 6 bases, with 14 bases between. The CDR3 spans 14 residues. CDR3 amino acids: CASSTGTGTNEQFF. The CDR3 nucleotides read TGTGCCAGCAGCACCGGGACTGGGACCAATGAGCAGTTCTTC.

The chain is built from TRBV2 and TRBJ1-2; D unclear. The germline V and J ends were trimmed by 3 bases and 8 bases, with 19 bases remaining between them. The CDR3 length is 15 residues. CDR1 and CDR2 (germline): SNHLY, FYNNEI. As DNA, the CDR3 is TGTGCCAGCAGTGAGGCGGCGAACGCACGAGGAGGCTACACCTTC. Its translation: CASSEAANARGGYTF.

The chain combines TRBV19 with TRBJ1-1, with TRBD1 matching over 12 bases. The V gene end was trimmed by 6 bases and the J gene end by 5 bases; junction bases not matched to a gene: 16. The germline gives CDR1 LNHDA, CDR2 SQIVND (reference sequence). This CDR3 region has 18 residues. The CDR3 here is CASSAYIGDRGPGTEAFF. The CDR3 nucleotides are TGTGCCAGTAGCGCGTATATAGGGGACAGGGGGCCGGGGACTGAAGCTTTCTTT.

The chain combines TRBV7-9 with TRBJ1-2, with D unresolved. CDR1 and CDR2 (germline): SEHNR, FQNEAQ (reference sequence). V lost 5 bases and J lost 2, with 12 bases in between. The CDR3 is 14 residues long. In nucleotides, the CDR3 is TGTGCCAGCAGCCAATCCTCGGGGAACTATGGCTACACCTTC. This translates into CASSQSSGNYGYTF.

This rearrangement joins TRBV21-1 to TRBJ1-4. TRBV21-1 is a documented pseudogene. CDR3 length equals 18 residues. CDR3: CASSKKRTFPGANEKLFF. In DNA, the CDR3 is TGTGCCAGCAGCAAAAAGCGGACATTCCCTGGGGCTAATGAAAAACTGTTTTTT.

CDR3 sequence reads: CASSSLLLIGTGGSTDTQYF. DNA for the CDR3: TGTGCCAGCAGCTCGCTCTTGTTAATAGGGACAGGGGGTAGCACAGATACGCAGTATTTT. The chain recombines TRBV5-4 with TRBJ2-3; the match to TRBD1 covers 11 bases. V shed 3 bases and J 0 bases; nucleotides not matched to a gene: 15. The CDR3 sequence is 20 residues long. Germline V gene lookup returns CDR1 SGHNT and CDR2 YYREEE (reference sequence).